This TCR beta chain was observed in a study of cytomegalovirus exposure and HLA in healthy donors. Turning to the study itself: An early release of data contained about 85 million unique TCRs, which came from HLA-typed donors.

Regarding the study as a whole: The study carried out a later analysis of TCR beta sequences. It associated under 20,000 of them with specific HLA alleles at a false discovery rate of 0.05. Later analysis revealed greater clonal expansion in HLA-associated TCR beta chains than in equally common others. Later analysis identified a missense DCLRE1C variant that was linked to TCR beta V- and J-gene trimming.

V shed 5 bases and J shed 4 bases, with 15 bases lying between them. Germline CDR1 LNHDA, CDR2 SQIVND (reference sequence). The CDR3 totals 14 residues. Both 60 Vbeta primers and 13 Jbeta primers went into the PCR. Using immunoSEQ multiplex PCR, the repertoire was profiled, and TCRdb retains in-frame clones only, with some absent. The sample holds under 85,000 clones; approximately 81% are singletons and the top ten take 22%. As regards this clone: The antigen remains undetermined.

The genes are TRBV19 and TRBJ2-7; D might be TRBD2 (6 bases). Sample: PBMCs. The clonotype was recovered from a woman aged 25 to 45 in good health and CMV-seropositive. In DNA, the CDR3 is TGTGCCAGTAGTGGGCGGGACCCACCTTACGAGCAGTACTTC. Translated: CASSGRDPPYEQYF.